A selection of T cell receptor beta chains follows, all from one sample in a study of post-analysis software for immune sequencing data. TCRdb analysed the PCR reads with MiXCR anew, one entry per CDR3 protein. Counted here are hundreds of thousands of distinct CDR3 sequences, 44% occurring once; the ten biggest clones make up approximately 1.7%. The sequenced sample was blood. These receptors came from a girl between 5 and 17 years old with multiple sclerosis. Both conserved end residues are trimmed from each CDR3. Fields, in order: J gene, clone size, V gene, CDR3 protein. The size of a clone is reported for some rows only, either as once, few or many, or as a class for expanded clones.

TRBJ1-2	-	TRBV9	ASSARSGVDGYT
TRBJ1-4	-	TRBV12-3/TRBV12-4	ASSWTGREKLF
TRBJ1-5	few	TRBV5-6	ASSRLDQPQH
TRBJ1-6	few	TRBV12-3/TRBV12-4	ASSLHGAKDSPLH
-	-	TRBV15	ATSRGLTYEQY
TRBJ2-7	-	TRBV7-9	ASSTTGTSGYEQY
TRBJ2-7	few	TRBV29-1	SVGTDSYEQY
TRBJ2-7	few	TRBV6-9	ASSYGDRSSYEQY
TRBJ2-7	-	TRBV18	ASSPFAGASYEQY
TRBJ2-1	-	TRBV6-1	ASSPGRGVNEQF
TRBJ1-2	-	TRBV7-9	ASSLAGRTNYGYT
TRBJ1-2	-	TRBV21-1	ASSKVAGTQGTGYT
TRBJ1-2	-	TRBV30	AWSADGYGYT
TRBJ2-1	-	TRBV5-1	ASSSGLAGGYEQF
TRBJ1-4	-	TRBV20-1	SARDYLQGTTNEKLF
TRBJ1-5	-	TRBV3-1	ASSQDQRFQPQH
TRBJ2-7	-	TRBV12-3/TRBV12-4	ASSPQSAGVYEQY
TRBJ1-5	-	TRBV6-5	ASSLQGGVSNQPQH
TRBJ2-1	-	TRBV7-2	ASSSDRAPYNEQF
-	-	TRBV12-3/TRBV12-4	TSSSGGRGQYEQY
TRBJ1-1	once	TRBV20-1	SARKGQSEAF
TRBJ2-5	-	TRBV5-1	ASSSRDRGETQY
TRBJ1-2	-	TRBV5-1	ASSSETGDGYT
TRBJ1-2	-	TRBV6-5	ASSYEVDVWNGYT
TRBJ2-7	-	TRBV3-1	ASSFDMPYEQY
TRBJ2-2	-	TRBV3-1	ASSRGNTGELF
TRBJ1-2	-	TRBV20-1	SARQGTNYGYT
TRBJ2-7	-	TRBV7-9	ASSLLRLGVRDSDPYEQY
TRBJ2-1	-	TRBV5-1	ASSLGQGSFASGRPHEQF
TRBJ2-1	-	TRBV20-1	SAPPTCDEQF
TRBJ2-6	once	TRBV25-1	ASSAFTGVDSPGANVLT
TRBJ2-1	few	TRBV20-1	SAGGGQGRNEQF
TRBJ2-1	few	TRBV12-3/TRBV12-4	ASSPGQGPSGYYNEQF
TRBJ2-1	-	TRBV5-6	ASSYPGLAHELF
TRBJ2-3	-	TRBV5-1	ASSLAGRTGTDTQY
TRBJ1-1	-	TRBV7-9	ASSPGQGGKPEAF
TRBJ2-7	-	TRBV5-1	ASREEQGVREQY
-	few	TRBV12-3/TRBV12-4	ASSSTRTATLREQY
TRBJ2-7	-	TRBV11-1	ASSPSGGEPYEQY
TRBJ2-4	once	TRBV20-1	SARRAGGREQY
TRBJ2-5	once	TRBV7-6	ASSLPDSYKQY
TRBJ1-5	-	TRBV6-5	ASKGQESQPQH
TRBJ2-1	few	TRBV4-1	ASSRGTGRTYNEQF
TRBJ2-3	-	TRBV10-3	AISEEGLHTDTQY
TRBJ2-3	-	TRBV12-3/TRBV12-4	ASSLHTQY
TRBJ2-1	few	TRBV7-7	ASSLLSNEQF
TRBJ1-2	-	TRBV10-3	AIRALGQGLNYGYT
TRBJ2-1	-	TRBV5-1	ASSLRTGDNEQF
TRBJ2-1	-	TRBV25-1	ASSGPGIAGRDNEQF
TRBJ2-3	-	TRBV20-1	SALSADTQY
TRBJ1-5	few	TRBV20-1	SASRGTVNQPQH
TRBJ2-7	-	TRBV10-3	AISESSGGYNEQY
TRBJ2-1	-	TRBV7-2	ASSSTQGISYNEQF